This T cell receptor (beta chain) stems from a study of vaccination and CD4 T cells after COVID-19. With the Oncomine TCR Beta short-read assay, DNA from cultured CD4+ T cells was sequenced. From cultured CD4+ T cells, genomic DNA was extracted. TCRdb used MiXCR to reprocess the PCR reads, holding one entry per CDR3 protein. Of approximately 3,000 distinct CDR3 sequences listed, about 80% are singletons. CDR3 length: 14 residues. V lost 6 bases to trimming and J lost 0 bases, with 12 bases between them. Germline CDR1 and CDR2: SGHNT and YYREEE (reference sequence). Concerning this clonotype itself: The antigen remains undetermined.

Treatment indicated: roughly 10-day PBMC culture with coronavirus spike peptide pools or control peptides (ViraFEST assay). The ViraFEST method relied on peptide pools to expand antigen-specific T cells, followed by TCR sequencing. Peptide pools at 10 ug/ml and IL-2 at about 9.6 IU/ml were added to cultures of 1.5 million to 2 million PBMCs per well. The rearrangement links TRBV5-4 to TRBJ1-1, with D perhaps matching TRBD1 (5 bases). Input material: CD4+ T cells from blood, cultured in vitro. The TCR sequence derives from a human donor who had recovered from COVID-19. This chain's CDR3 is CASTSGFVNTEAFF. In DNA form, the CDR3 reads TGTGCCAGCACCTCAGGGTTCGTGAACACTGAAGCTTTCTTT.